The TCR beta chain described here comes from a study of T cell repertoires in aging, cancer and after chemotherapy. About the study: The whole study produced a dataset of around 9 million TCR reads.

The CDR3 consists of 15 residues. Losses at the gene ends were 3 bases for V and 0 bases for J; bases not matched to a gene: 1. CDR1 MNHEY and CDR2 SMNVEV come from the germline V gene (reference sequence). The template was genomic DNA from peripheral blood, not RNA. As concerns this clonotype: Its antigen is currently unknown.

Study findings and constraints: In healthy donors, age-related TCR diversity loss mainly reflected lost richness. Rebound thymic output was suggested by rising median generation probability during chemotherapy in each cancer cohort.

Rearranged V-D-J TRB sequences were amplified with a mixed TRB-A/B primer pool. TCRdb reprocessed the multiplex PCR reads with MiXCR, giving one entry per CDR3 protein. The profile shows about 8,000 distinct CDR3 sequences, around half of them singletons. The specimen was blood. The TCR was taken from a human donor in good health. This chain links TRBV27 with TRBJ2-1; 8 bases align to TRBD2. CDR3 DNA: TGTGCCAGCAGTTTCCGGGGGGGCTCCTACAATGAGCAGTTCTTC. It yields the protein CASSFRGGSYNEQFF.